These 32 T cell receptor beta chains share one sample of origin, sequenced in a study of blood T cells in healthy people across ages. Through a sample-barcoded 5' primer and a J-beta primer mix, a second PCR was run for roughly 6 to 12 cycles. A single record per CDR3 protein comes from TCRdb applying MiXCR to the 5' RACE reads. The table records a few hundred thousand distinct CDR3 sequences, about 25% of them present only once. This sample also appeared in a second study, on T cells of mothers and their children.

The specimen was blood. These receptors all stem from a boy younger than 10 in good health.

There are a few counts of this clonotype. The DNA of the CDR3 is TGTGCCAGCAGCTTGGCAGGGATAGCTAATGAAAAACTGTTTTTT. Translating it yields CASSLAGIANEKLFF. J is TRBJ1-4 and V is TRBV5-6; D perhaps matches TRBD1 (5 bases). CDR1 is SGHDT and CDR2 is YYEEEE in the germline V gene. V lost 0 bases, J lost 3 bases, and 9 bases lay in between. The CDR3 spans 15 residues.

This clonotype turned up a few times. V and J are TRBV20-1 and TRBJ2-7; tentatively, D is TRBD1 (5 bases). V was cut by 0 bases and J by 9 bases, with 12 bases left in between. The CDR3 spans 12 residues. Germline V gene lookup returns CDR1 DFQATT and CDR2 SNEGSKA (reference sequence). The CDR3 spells CSARDSGPGQYF. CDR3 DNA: TGCAGTGCTAGAGATTCAGGGCCTGGGCAGTACTTC.

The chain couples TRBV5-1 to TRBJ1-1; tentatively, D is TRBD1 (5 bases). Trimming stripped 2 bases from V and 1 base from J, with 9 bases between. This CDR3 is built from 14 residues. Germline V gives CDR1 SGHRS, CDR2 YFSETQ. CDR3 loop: CASSFGGENTEAFF. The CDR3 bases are TGCGCCAGCAGCTTCGGGGGGGAGAACACTGAAGCTTTCTTT. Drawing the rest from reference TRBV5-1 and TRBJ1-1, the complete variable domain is KAGVTQTPRYLIKTRGQQVTLSCSPISGHRSVSWYQQTPGQGLQFLFEYFSETQRNKGNFPGRFSGRQFSNSRSEMNVSTLELGDSALYLCASSFGGENTEAFFGQGTRLTVV.

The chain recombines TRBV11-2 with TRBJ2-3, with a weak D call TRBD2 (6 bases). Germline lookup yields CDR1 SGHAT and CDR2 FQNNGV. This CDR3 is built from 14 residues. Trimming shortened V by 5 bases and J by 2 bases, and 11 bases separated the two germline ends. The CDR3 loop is CASSTEGLTDTQYF. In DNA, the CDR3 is TGTGCCAGCAGCACGGAGGGACTCACAGATACGCAGTATTTT.

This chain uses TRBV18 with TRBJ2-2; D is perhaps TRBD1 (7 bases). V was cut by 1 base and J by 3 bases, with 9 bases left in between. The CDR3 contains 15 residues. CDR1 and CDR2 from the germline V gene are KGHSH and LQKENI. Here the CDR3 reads CASSPRRGDTGELFF. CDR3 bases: TGTGCCAGCTCACCACGCAGGGGGGACACCGGGGAGCTGTTTTTT.

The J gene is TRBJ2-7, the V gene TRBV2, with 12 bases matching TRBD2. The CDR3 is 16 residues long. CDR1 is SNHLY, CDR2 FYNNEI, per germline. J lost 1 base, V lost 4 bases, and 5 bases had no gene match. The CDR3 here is CASSGLAGVLSYEQYF. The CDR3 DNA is TGTGCCAGCAGTGGACTAGCGGGGGTGTTATCCTACGAGCAGTACTTC.

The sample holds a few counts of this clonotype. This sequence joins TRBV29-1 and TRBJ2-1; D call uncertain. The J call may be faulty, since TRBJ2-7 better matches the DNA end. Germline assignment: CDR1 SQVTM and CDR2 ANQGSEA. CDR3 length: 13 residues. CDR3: CSVGTPDGYEQYF. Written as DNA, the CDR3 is TGCAGCGTTGGAACCCCGGACGGCTACGAGCAGTACTTC.

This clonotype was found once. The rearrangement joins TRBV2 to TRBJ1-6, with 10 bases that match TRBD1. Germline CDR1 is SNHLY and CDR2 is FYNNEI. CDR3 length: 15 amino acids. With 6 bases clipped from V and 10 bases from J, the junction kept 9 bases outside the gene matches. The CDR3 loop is CASSGGTGAFSPLHF. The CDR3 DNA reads TGTGCCAGCAGCGGCGGGACAGGGGCTTTCTCACCCCTCCACTTT.

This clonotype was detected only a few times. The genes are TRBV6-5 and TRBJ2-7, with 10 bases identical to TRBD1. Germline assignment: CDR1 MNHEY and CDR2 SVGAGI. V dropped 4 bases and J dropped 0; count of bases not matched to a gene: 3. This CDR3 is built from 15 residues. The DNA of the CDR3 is TGTGCCAGCAGTTGGGGACAGGGGAGCTCCTACGAGCAGTACTTC. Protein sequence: CASSWGQGSSYEQYF.

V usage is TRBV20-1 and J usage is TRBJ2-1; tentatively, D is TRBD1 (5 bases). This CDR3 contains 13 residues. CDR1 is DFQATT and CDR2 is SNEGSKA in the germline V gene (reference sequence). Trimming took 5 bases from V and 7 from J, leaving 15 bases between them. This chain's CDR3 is CSAPKQARNEQFF. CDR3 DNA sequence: TGCAGTGCTCCAAAACAGGCTAGGAATGAGCAGTTCTTC.

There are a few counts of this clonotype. This CDR3 is CASSTGQGARLFF. CDR3 coding DNA: TGTGCCAGCAGCACCGGACAGGGGGCTCGACTGTTTTTT. V and J are TRBV7-9 and TRBJ1-4, with 11 bases that match TRBD1. Germline V CDR1 and CDR2: SEHNR, FQNEAQ (reference sequence). Trimming removed 5 bases from V and 13 bases from J; junction bases left unmatched: 6. The CDR3 totals 13 residues.

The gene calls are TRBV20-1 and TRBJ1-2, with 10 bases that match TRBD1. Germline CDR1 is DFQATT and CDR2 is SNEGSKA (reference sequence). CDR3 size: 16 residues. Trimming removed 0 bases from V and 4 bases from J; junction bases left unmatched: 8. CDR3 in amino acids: CSARDGTGVVSYGYTF. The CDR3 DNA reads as TGCAGTGCTAGAGACGGGACAGGGGTAGTTAGCTATGGCTACACCTTC.

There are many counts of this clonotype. The CDR3 sequence: CASSSGLRRETQYF. In DNA form, the CDR3 reads TGTGCCAGCAGCTCGGGATTGCGAAGGGAGACCCAGTACTTC. V and J are TRBV7-9 and TRBJ2-5, with a possible D match to TRBD2 (5 bases). From germline, CDR1 is SEHNR and CDR2 FQNEAQ (reference sequence). The CDR3 is 14 residues long. Trimming pared 4 bases from V and 5 bases from J, leaving 14 bases between.

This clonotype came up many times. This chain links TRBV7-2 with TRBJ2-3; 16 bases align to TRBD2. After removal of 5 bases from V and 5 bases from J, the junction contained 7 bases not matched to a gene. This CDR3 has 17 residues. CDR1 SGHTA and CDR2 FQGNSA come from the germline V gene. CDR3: CASSPGTSGGAVDTQYF. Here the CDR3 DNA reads TGTGCCAGCAGCCCGGGGACTAGCGGGGGGGCAGTAGATACGCAGTATTTT.

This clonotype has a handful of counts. For the CDR3, the DNA is TGTGCCAGCAGCTTAGGTGTTAGCGGGGAGACCCAGTACTTC. It specifies CASSLGVSGETQYF. The chain joins TRBV7-8 to TRBJ2-5; 7 bases map to TRBD2. The germline gives CDR1 SGHVS, CDR2 FQNEAQ. CDR3 length equals 14 residues. The ends lost 1 base at V and 5 bases at J; junction bases unmatched: 4.

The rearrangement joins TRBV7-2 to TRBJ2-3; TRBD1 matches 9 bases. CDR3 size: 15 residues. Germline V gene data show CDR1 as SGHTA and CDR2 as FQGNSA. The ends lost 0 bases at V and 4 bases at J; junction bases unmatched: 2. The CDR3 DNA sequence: TGTGCCAGCAGCTTAGCCTGGACAGGGGCAGATACGCAGTATTTT. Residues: CASSLAWTGADTQYF.

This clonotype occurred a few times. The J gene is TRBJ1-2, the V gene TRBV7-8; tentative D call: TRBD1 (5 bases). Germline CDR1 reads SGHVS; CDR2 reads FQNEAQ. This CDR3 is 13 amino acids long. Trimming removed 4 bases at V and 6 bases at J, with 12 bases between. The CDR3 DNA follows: TGTGCCAGCAGCTCCAGGGTGCGGGATGGCTACACCTTC. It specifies CASSSRVRDGYTF.

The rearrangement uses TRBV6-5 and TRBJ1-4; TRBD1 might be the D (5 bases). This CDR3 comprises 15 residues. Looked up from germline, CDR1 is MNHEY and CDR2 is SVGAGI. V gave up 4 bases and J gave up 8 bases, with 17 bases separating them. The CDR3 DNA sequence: TGTGCCAGCAGTTCCGGAGCCACCGGGGGGGAAAAACTGTTTTTT. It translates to CASSSGATGGEKLFF.

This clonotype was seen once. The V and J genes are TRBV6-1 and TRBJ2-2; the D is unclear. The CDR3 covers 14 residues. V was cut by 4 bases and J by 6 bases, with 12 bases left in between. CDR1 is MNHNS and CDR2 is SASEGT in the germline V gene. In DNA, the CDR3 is TGTGCCAGCAGTGCTCGAAGAGGCCCCGGGGAGCTGTTTTTT. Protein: CASSARRGPGELFF.

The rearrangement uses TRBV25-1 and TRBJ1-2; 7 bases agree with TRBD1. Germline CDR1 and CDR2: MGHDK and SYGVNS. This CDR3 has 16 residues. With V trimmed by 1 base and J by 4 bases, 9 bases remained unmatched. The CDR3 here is CASSESSGGASYGYTF. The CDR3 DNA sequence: TGTGCCAGCAGTGAATCGTCAGGGGGGGCTAGCTATGGCTACACCTTC.

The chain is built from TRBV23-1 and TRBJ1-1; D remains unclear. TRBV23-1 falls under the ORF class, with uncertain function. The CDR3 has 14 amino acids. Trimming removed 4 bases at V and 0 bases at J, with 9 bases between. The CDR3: CASSRRTMNTEAFF. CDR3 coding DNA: TGCGCCAGCAGTCGGAGGACCATGAACACTGAAGCTTTCTTT.

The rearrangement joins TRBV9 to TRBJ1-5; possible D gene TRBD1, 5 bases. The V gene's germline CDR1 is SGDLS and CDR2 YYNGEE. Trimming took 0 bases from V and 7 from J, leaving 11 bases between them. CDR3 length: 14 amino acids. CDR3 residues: CASSVDGAGQPQHF. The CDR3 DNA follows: TGTGCCAGCAGCGTAGATGGGGCCGGCCAGCCCCAGCATTTT.

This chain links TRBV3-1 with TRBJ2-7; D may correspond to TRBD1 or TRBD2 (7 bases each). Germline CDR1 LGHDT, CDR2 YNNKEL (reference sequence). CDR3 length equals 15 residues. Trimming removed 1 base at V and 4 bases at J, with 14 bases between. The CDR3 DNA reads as TGTGCCAGCAGCCAAGCGGGGCAGGGGGGGTACGAGCAGTACTTC. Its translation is CASSQAGQGGYEQYF.

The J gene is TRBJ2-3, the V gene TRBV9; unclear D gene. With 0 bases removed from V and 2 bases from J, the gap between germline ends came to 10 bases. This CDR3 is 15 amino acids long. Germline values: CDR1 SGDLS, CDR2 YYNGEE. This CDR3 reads CASSVESAPTDTQYF. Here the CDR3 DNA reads TGTGCCAGCAGCGTAGAGTCGGCTCCCACAGATACGCAGTATTTT.

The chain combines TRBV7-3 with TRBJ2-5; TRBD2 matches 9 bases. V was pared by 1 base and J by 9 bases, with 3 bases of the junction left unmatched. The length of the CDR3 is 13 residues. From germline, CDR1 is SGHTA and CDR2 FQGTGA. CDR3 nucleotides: TGTGCCAGCAGCTTAAGCGGGGGGGCCTCCCAGTACTTC. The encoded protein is CASSLSGGASQYF. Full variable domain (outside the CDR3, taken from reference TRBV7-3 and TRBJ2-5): GAGVSQTPSNKVTEKGKYVELRCDPISGHTALYWYRQSLGQGPEFLIYFQGTGAADDSGLPNDRFFAVRPEGSVSTLKIQRTERGDSAVYLCASSLSGGASQYFGPGTRLLVL.

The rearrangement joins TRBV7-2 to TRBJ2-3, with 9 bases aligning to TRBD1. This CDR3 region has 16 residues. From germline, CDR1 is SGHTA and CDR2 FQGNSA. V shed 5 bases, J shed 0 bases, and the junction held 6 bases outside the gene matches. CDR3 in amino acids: CASSNRGTGSTDTQYF. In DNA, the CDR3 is TGTGCCAGCAGCAACCGCGGGACAGGGAGCACAGATACGCAGTATTTT.

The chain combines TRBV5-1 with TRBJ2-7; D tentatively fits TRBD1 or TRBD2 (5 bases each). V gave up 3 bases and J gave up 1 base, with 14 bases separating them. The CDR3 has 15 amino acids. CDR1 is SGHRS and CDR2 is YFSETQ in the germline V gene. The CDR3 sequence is CASSYSGTRSYEQYF. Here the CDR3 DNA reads TGCGCCAGCAGCTATTCCGGGACCAGGTCCTACGAGCAGTACTTC.

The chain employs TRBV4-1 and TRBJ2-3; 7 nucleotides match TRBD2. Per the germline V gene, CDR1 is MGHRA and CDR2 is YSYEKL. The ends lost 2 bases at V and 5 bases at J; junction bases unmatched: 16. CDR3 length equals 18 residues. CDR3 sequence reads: CASSQRRVGGFEVDTQYF. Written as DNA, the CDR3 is TGCGCCAGCAGCCAACGCCGGGTGGGAGGGTTTGAGGTAGATACGCAGTATTTT.

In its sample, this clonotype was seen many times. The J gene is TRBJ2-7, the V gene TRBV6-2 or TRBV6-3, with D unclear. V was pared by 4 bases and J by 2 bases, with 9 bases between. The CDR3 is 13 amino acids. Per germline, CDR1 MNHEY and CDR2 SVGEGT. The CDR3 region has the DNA TGTGCCAGCAGTTTAGACGGACCCTACGAGCAGTACTTC. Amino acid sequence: CASSLDGPYEQYF.

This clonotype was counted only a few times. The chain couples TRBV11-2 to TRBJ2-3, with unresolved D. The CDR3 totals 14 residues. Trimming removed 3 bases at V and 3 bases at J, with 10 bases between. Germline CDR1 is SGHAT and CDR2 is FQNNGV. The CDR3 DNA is TGTGCCAGCAGCTTGATCCTAACAACAGATACGCAGTATTTT. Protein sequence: CASSLILTTDTQYF.

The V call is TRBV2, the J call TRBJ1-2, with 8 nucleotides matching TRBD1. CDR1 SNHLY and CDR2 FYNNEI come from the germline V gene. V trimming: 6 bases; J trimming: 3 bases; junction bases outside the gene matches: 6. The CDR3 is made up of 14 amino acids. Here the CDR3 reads CASSGQGTHYGYTF. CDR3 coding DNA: TGTGCCAGCAGCGGACAGGGTACACACTATGGCTACACCTTC.

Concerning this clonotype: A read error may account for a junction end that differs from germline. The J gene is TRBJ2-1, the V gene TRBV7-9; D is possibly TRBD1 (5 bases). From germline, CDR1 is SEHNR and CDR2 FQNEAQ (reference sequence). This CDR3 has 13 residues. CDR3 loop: CASSLGQGYPWLF. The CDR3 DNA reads TGTGCCAGCAGCTTAGGGCAGGGTTACCCGTGGCTCTTC.